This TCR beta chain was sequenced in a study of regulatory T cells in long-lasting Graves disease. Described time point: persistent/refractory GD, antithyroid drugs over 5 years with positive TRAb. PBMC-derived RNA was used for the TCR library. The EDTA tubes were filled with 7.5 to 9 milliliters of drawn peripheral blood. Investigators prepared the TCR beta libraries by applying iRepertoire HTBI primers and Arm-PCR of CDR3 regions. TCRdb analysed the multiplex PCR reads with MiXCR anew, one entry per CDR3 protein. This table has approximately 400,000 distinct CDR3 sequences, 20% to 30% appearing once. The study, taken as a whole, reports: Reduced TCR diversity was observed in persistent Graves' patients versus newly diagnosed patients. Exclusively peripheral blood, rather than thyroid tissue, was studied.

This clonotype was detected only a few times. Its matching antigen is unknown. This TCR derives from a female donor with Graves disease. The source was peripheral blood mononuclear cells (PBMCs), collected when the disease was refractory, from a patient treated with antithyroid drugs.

Here the CDR3 reads CASSRGSSGPDTQYF. CDR3 nucleotides: TGTGCCAGCAGCCGGGGATCATCGGGACCAGATACGCAGTATTTT. This chain joins TRBV28 and TRBJ2-3; TRBD1 or TRBD2 may be the D gene (5 bases each). In germline, CDR1 is MDHEN, CDR2 SYDVKM. The V gene lost 6 bases and the J gene lost 4 bases, with 17 bases spanning the gap. This CDR3 is 15 amino acids long.